One and the same sample provided the 29 T cell receptor beta chains below, sequenced in a study of blood T cell repertoires in COVID-19. Repertoires were generated with immunoSEQ multiplex PCR, while TCRdb's copy carries only in-frame clones and drops some. The sample records 300,000 to 500,000 clones, roughly 90% being singletons. Input material: PBMCs or T cells enriched from blood (not recorded which). The origin of the receptors is a woman aged 30 to 39 with acute COVID-19.

This clone was observed a single time. V usage is TRBV29-1 and J usage is TRBJ2-3; D gene unclear. The CDR3 has 16 amino acids. V was clipped by 3 bases and J by 0 bases, with 16 bases between them. Germline CDR1 reads SQVTM; CDR2 reads ANQGSEA. The CDR3 loop is CSVDPTAAYSTDTQYF. The CDR3 nucleotides are TGCAGCGTTGATCCCACAGCAGCTTATAGCACAGATACGCAGTATTTT.

The chain has TRBV27 and TRBJ2-7; D is possibly TRBD1 (6 bases). Trimming cost V 4 bases and J 6 bases, with 13 bases left between them. The CDR3 is 13 amino acids. CDR1 MNHEY and CDR2 SMNVEV come from the germline V gene (reference sequence). CDR3 DNA: TGTGCCAGCAGTTCATTACAGGGAAGCGAGCAGTACTTC. This sequence encodes CASSSLQGSEQYF.

The chain employs TRBV29-1 and TRBJ1-1; D perhaps matches TRBD1 (5 bases). This CDR3 has 12 residues. Trimming pared 3 bases from V and 5 bases from J, leaving 10 bases between. Looked up from germline, CDR1 is SQVTM and CDR2 is ANQGSEA. CDR3 in DNA: TGCAGCGTTGACCTTCGGGGGACTGAAGCTTTCTTT. It specifies CSVDLRGTEAFF.

The rearrangement joins TRBV18 to TRBJ2-3, with 7 bases that match TRBD2. This CDR3 contains 13 residues. V lost 3 bases and J lost 4; bases outside the gene matches: 1. Germline CDR1 and CDR2: KGHSH and LQKENI. In DNA, the CDR3 is TGTGCCAGCTCACCCGGACTAGCAGATACGCAGTATTTT. Translated, it gives CASSPGLADTQYF.

The chain carries TRBV30 and TRBJ1-1; D call uncertain. The CDR3 has 12 amino acids. Trimming stripped 3 bases from V and 9 bases from J, with 14 bases between. Germline V gives CDR1 GTSNPN, CDR2 SVGIG (reference sequence). The CDR3 DNA sequence: TGTGCCTGGAGACCCAAGCGGACTCAAGCTTTCTTT. Encoded protein: CAWRPKRTQAFF.

V usage is TRBV28 and J usage is TRBJ2-7, with TRBD1 identical over 8 bases. Germline values: CDR1 MDHEN, CDR2 SYDVKM. Losses at the gene ends were 6 bases for V and 6 bases for J; bases not matched to a gene: 10. This CDR3 contains 14 residues. The CDR3 loop reads CASSSRTGLVEQYF. The DNA for the CDR3 is TGTGCCAGCAGCTCCAGGACAGGGTTGGTCGAGCAGTACTTC.

This clone was detected only a few times. At the DNA level, this CDR3 is encoded by other sequences in the same sample as well. J is TRBJ1-6 and V is TRBV6-5; D remains unclear. V lost 0 bases and J 1 base, leaving 7 bases between the germline ends. The CDR3 has 16 residues. Looked up from germline, CDR1 is MNHEY and CDR2 is SVGAGI. CDR3 sequence: CASSYSRGSYNSPLHF. CDR3 sequence (DNA): TGTGCCAGCAGTTACTCTCGAGGGTCCTATAATTCACCCCTCCACTTT.

The chain employs TRBV20-1 and TRBJ2-1; the match to TRBD2 covers 9 bases. The V and J ends lost 3 bases and 3 bases, in that order; junction bases with no gene match: 6. The CDR3 is 15 amino acids. Germline V gene sequence: CDR1 DFQATT, CDR2 SNEGSKA (reference sequence). CDR3 nucleotides: TGCAGTGCTAGTCGGGCGGGGGGGTACTACAATGAGCAGTTCTTC. It yields the protein CSASRAGGYYNEQFF.

V gene TRBV4-3 combines with J gene TRBJ1-1; 10 bases fit TRBD1. With 0 bases clipped from V and 3 bases from J, the junction kept 7 bases outside the gene matches. The length of the CDR3 is 17 residues. The germline gives CDR1 LGHNA, CDR2 YSLEER. The CDR3 DNA is TGCGCCAGCAGCCAAGATGGGGGACAGGGGTGGGACACTGAAGCTTTCTTT. Translated: CASSQDGGQGWDTEAFF.

The chain is built from TRBV7-2 and TRBJ1-2, with TRBD1 matching over 11 bases. The V segment lost 2 bases and the J segment 8 bases; nucleotides outside the gene matches: 7. This CDR3 region has 15 residues. CDR1 SGHTA and CDR2 FQGNSA come from the germline V gene. The CDR3 DNA reads TGTGCCAGCAGCTTATTAGGACAGGGGGCCGGGGGCTACACCTTC. Translation gives CASSLLGQGAGGYTF.

There are a few counts of this clone. The J gene is TRBJ1-1, the V gene TRBV19, with a possible D match to TRBD1 (6 bases). Germline CDR1 and CDR2: LNHDA and SQIVND (reference sequence). V was cut by 1 base and J by 6 bases, with 12 bases left in between. This CDR3 has 14 amino acids. For the CDR3, the DNA is TGTGCCAGTAGTATAGTGGGGACAATCCCTGAAGCTTTCTTT. The encoded protein is CASSIVGTIPEAFF.

The CDR3 is CASSFWDRGHYGYTF. The CDR3 DNA reads TGTGCCAGCAGCTTCTGGGACAGGGGGCACTATGGCTACACCTTC. This rearrangement joins TRBV5-6 to TRBJ1-2; 12 bases match TRBD1. J was trimmed by 3 bases and V by 2 bases; bases with no gene match: 2. Germline V gene sequence: CDR1 SGHDT, CDR2 YYEEEE. The length of the CDR3 is 15 residues.

The rearrangement uses TRBV19 and TRBJ1-1, with a tentative D call TRBD1 (5 bases). CDR1 and CDR2 from the germline V gene are LNHDA and SQIVND (reference sequence). This CDR3 spans 14 amino acids. V lost 4 bases to trimming and J lost 5 bases, with 14 bases between them. For the CDR3, the DNA is TGTGCCAGTAGTACGACGGACATAGGGACTGAAGCTTTCTTT. Amino acid sequence: CASSTTDIGTEAFF.

The chain combines TRBV29-1 with TRBJ1-1, with D unclear. Germline assignment: CDR1 SQVTM and CDR2 ANQGSEA. This CDR3 has 10 amino acids. V was shortened by 6 bases and J by 7 bases, with 9 bases between the two germline ends. The DNA of the CDR3 is TGCAGCGTCGAGGACTTTGAAGCTTTCTTT. Encoded protein: CSVEDFEAFF.

This rearrangement joins TRBV18 to TRBJ2-1, with D uncertain. This CDR3 contains 13 residues. V lost 2 bases and J lost 3, with 5 bases in between. From germline, CDR1 is KGHSH and CDR2 LQKENI. The CDR3 loop reads CASSPYSYNEQFF. Here the CDR3 DNA reads TGTGCCAGCTCACCATACAGCTACAATGAGCAGTTCTTC.

The V and J genes are TRBV7-2 and TRBJ2-3; TRBD2 matches at 8 bases. This CDR3 comprises 16 residues. CDR1 is SGHTA, CDR2 FQGNSA, per germline. V dropped 4 bases and J dropped 1; count of bases not matched to a gene: 7. The CDR3 DNA sequence: TGTGCCAGCAGCTCGCGGGGGGAACGTGGCACAGATACGCAGTATTTT. Amino acid sequence: CASSSRGERGTDTQYF.

The CDR3: CASSEGPRGGYTF. For the CDR3, the DNA is TGTGCCAGCAGTGAAGGCCCCCGAGGAGGCTACACCTTC. The chain is built from TRBV6-1 and TRBJ1-2; D is ambiguous. V lost 1 base and J lost 8, with 11 bases in between. The CDR3 is 13 residues long. Germline V lookup: CDR1 MNHNS, CDR2 SASEGT.

The rearrangement joins TRBV7-3 to TRBJ2-3; D is ambiguous. The germline V gene has CDR1 SGHTA and CDR2 FQGTGA. Trimming shortened V by 5 bases and J by 4 bases, and 13 bases separated the two germline ends. The CDR3 sequence is 14 residues long. As DNA, the CDR3 is TGTGCCAGCAGCCCCTCCCTCTCCTCAGATACGCAGTATTTT. Translated: CASSPSLSSDTQYF. The whole variable domain, filled in from reference TRBV7-3 and TRBJ2-3, reads GAGVSQTPSNKVTEKGKYVELRCDPISGHTALYWYRQSLGQGPEFLIYFQGTGAADDSGLPNDRFFAVRPEGSVSTLKIQRTERGDSAVYLCASSPSLSSDTQYFGPGTRLTVL.

The V and J genes are TRBV30 and TRBJ1-1; unclear D gene. Trimming took off 5 bases at V and 10 bases at J, with 8 bases between the two ends. The CDR3 runs to 9 residues. Germline CDR1 is GTSNPN and CDR2 is SVGIG (reference sequence). The CDR3 spells CAWVYGAFF. DNA of the CDR3: TGTGCCTGGGTTTACGGAGCTTTCTTT.

This chain links TRBV5-1 with TRBJ2-7; 11 bases line up with TRBD1. Germline CDR1 reads SGHRS; CDR2 reads YFSETQ. Trimming at V came to 0 bases and at J to 2 bases, leaving 1 base not matched to a gene. This CDR3 contains 15 residues. In DNA, the CDR3 is TGCGCCAGCAGCTTGGGGACAGGGGGCGCCTACGAGCAGTACTTC. Protein product: CASSLGTGGAYEQYF.

This chain links TRBV9 with TRBJ2-3; D is uncertain. CDR1 and CDR2 from the germline V gene are SGDLS and YYNGEE. V lost 0 bases and J 2 bases, leaving 10 bases between the germline ends. This CDR3 has 15 residues. CDR3 in DNA: TGTGCCAGCAGCGTAGGATTAGCCAACACAGATACGCAGTATTTT. Translation: CASSVGLANTDTQYF.

V is TRBV6-4 and J is TRBJ2-2, with D perhaps TRBD2 (6 bases). Trimming pared 6 bases from V and 0 bases from J, leaving 8 bases between. Germline loops: CDR1 MRHNA, CDR2 SNTAGT. This CDR3 spans 14 amino acids. The CDR3 region is CASRGTPNTGELFF. The DNA for the CDR3 is TGTGCCAGCAGAGGGACTCCGAACACCGGGGAGCTGTTTTTT.

The J gene is TRBJ1-4, the V gene TRBV19, with 7 bases matching TRBD1. The CDR3 length is 16 residues. CDR1 is LNHDA, CDR2 SQIVND, per germline (reference sequence). With V trimmed by 5 bases and J by 0 bases, 6 bases remained unmatched. CDR3 protein: CASSSRDSATNEKLFF. The DNA for the CDR3 is TGTGCCAGTAGTTCCCGGGACAGTGCAACTAATGAAAAACTGTTTTTT.

CDR3 in amino acids: CSVEWQTETIYGYTF. For the CDR3, the DNA is TGCAGCGTTGAATGGCAAACAGAGACTATCTATGGCTACACCTTC. This rearrangement joins TRBV29-1 to TRBJ1-2; D unclear. Germline CDR1 is SQVTM and CDR2 is ANQGSEA. Trimming cost V 2 bases and J 4 bases, with 17 bases left between them. The CDR3 is 15 amino acids.

This clone showed up just once. The chain carries TRBV24-1 and TRBJ2-1, with 8 bases aligning to TRBD1. The germline V gene has CDR1 KGHDR and CDR2 SFDVKD. CDR3 length: 19 residues. With 8 bases clipped from V and 15 bases from J, the junction kept 32 bases outside the gene matches. CDR3 loop: CATIRQGLSIPEFWSRGFF. CDR3 bases: TGTGCCACCATCAGACAGGGGCTTAGTATTCCCGAATTTTGGTCCCGCGGGTTCTTC.

The chain combines TRBV7-8 with TRBJ2-5, with TRBD1 matching 8 bases. This CDR3 is 14 amino acids long. V lost 6 bases and J lost 0; bases outside the gene matches: 3. CDR1 and CDR2 (germline): SGHVS, FQNEAQ. The CDR3 loop reads CASRTDRDQETQYF. The CDR3, as DNA: TGTGCCAGCAGGACGGACAGGGACCAAGAGACCCAGTACTTC.

Only one count was recorded for this clone. The chain uses TRBV5-1 and TRBJ1-5; weak D call: TRBD1 (6 bases). Germline values: CDR1 SGHRS, CDR2 YFSETQ. This CDR3 is built from 15 residues. V was clipped by 1 base and J by 2 bases, with 10 bases between them. The CDR3 is CASSLSAGGNQPQHF. In nucleotides, the CDR3 is TGCGCCAGCAGCTTGTCAGCAGGGGGCAATCAGCCCCAGCATTTT.

This clone has a handful of counts. J is TRBJ1-2 and V is TRBV30; D possibly corresponds to TRBD1 (5 bases). Germline CDR1 reads GTSNPN; CDR2 reads SVGIG (reference sequence). This CDR3 contains 14 residues. V was pared by 1 base and J by 7 bases, with 16 bases between. In nucleotides, the CDR3 is TGTGCCTGGAGTGCCCTAGGAGGGGTCGGTGGCTACACCTTC. Translating gives CAWSALGGVGGYTF.

The rearrangement joins TRBV30 to TRBJ1-2; a weak D match, TRBD1 (5 bases). CDR1 and CDR2 (germline): GTSNPN, SVGIG (reference sequence). CDR3 length: 13 residues. With 5 bases removed from V and 4 bases from J, the gap between germline ends came to 14 bases. CDR3 bases: TGTGCCTGGGACGGGGGATATCGCTATGGCTACACCTTC. Its translation: CAWDGGYRYGYTF.